The clone carrying this TCR beta chain came up once. Using immunoSEQ multiplex PCR, the repertoire was profiled, and TCRdb retains in-frame clones only, with some absent. The table shows 150,000 to 160,000 clones, with over 90% occurring only once. The source of the sample is a study of control samples from healthy donors and cancer patients. Sequenced: blood. This receptor was taken from a man aged 45 to 65 in good health.

This CDR3 is CASSLLWDNPTGELFF. The CDR3 coding sequence is TGTGCCAGCAGCTTACTATGGGACAACCCCACCGGGGAGCTGTTTTTT. This rearrangement joins TRBV7-2 to TRBJ2-2, with a weak D call TRBD1 (6 bases). CDR3 size: 16 residues. V lost 2 bases and J 4 bases, leaving 14 bases between the germline ends. CDR1 SGHTA and CDR2 FQGNSA come from the germline V gene.